The clone carrying this TCR beta chain was seen more than once but under ten times. A library of TCRbeta sequences, prepared with unique molecular identifiers, was generated. MiXCR, run by TCRdb on the PCR reads, gives a single entry per CDR3 protein. Here the sample spans roughly 500,000 distinct CDR3 sequences, roughly an eighth being singletons. V lost 0 bases and J lost 8, with 12 bases in between. The germline V gene encodes CDR1 SGDLS and CDR2 YYNGEE. The CDR3 extends over 14 amino acids. The sample originates from a study of T-cell reconstitution after alpha-beta-depleted transplantation in children.

This specimen was PBMCs from the stem cell graft donor, taken from the stem cell graft. The receptor was derived from a human donor who donated a stem cell graft to a child with combined immunodeficiency. The chain employs TRBV9 and TRBJ2-1; D might be TRBD2 (5 bases). In DNA form, the CDR3 reads TGTGCCAGCAGCGTAGCTGAGTTAGCGTATGAGCAGTTCTTC. Encoded protein: CASSVAELAYEQFF.